These 29 T cell receptor beta chains originate from one sample sequenced in a study of T cells after yellow fever vaccination. TCRdb passed the 5' RACE reads through MiXCR, listing each CDR3 protein once. The sample lists 310,000 or so distinct CDR3 sequences, 6.8% occurring once. Sequencing was performed on PBMCs, taken around 45 days after the first yellow fever vaccination. Receptors were obtained from a man between 18 and 29 years old who received the YFV17D yellow fever vaccine.

This clonotype was observed a handful of times. V is TRBV6-6 and J is TRBJ2-5; D is possibly TRBD2 (5 bases). Germline V CDR1 and CDR2: MNHNY, SVGAGI (reference sequence). The CDR3 runs 13 residues. The V end lost 4 bases, the J end lost 5 bases, and 11 bases lay between the germline ends. Here the CDR3 reads CASSSGMVETQYF. The CDR3 bases are TGTGCCAGCAGTTCGGGAATGGTGGAGACCCAGTACTTC.

This clonotype turned up a few times. The chain couples TRBV20-1 to TRBJ1-3; no clear D. The V gene lost 2 bases and the J gene lost 0 bases, with 14 bases spanning the gap. From germline, CDR1 is DFQATT and CDR2 SNEGSKA (reference sequence). The CDR3 has 16 amino acids. The CDR3 region has the DNA TGCAGTGCTAGATCTTCCGACCAGTACTCTGGAAACACCATATATTTT. It encodes CSARSSDQYSGNTIYF.

This clonotype has at least ten counts. The chain has TRBV7-2 and TRBJ1-2; D remains unclear. The V and J ends lost 5 bases and 7 bases respectively, with 11 bases between them. CDR3 size: 12 residues. Germline lookup yields CDR1 SGHTA and CDR2 FQGNSA. Written as DNA, the CDR3 is TGTGCCAGCAGCCCCAATATCGGTGGCTACACCTTC. As protein: CASSPNIGGYTF.

V gene TRBV6-2 or TRBV6-3 combines with J gene TRBJ2-2, with unresolved D. Germline lookup yields CDR1 MNHEY and CDR2 SVGEGT. This CDR3 spans 13 amino acids. V was clipped by 10 bases and J by 4 bases, with 13 bases between them. The CDR3 is CATARFGTGELFF. In DNA form, the CDR3 reads TGTGCCACGGCACGTTTCGGCACCGGGGAGCTGTTTTTT.

The J gene is TRBJ1-5, the V gene TRBV7-4; D possibly corresponds to TRBD1 (6 bases). This CDR3 contains 16 residues. V was clipped by 6 bases and J by 4 bases, with 19 bases between them. The germline V gene encodes CDR1 SGHVT and CDR2 SQSDAQ. CDR3 nucleotide sequence: TGTGCCAGCAGTGATCTACTTGGGACACGAAATCAGCCCCAGCATTTT. Translated, it gives CASSDLLGTRNQPQHF.

The chain employs TRBV21-1 and TRBJ1-4. TRBV21-1 represents a pseudogene. The CDR3 runs 15 residues. CDR3 residues: CASSKEGRGCEKLFF. CDR3 bases: TGTGCCAGCAGCAAAGAGGGCCGGGGATGTGAAAAACTGTTTTTT.

This clonotype occurred a few times. The genes are TRBV6-4 and TRBJ2-1; tentatively, D is TRBD2 (5 bases). CDR1 is MRHNA, CDR2 SNTAGT, per germline. This CDR3 has 15 amino acids. The ends were cut back, 5 bases at V and 4 bases at J, with 15 bases in the middle. The CDR3 DNA is TGTGCCAGCAGTACGGACTGGGGTGTATACAATGAGCAGTTCTTC. Translating gives CASSTDWGVYNEQFF.

This clonotype was counted ten times or more. CDR3 region: CASSSRHEQYV. The CDR3 nucleotides read TGTGCCAGCAGTTCCCGGCATGAGCAGTACGTC. The J gene is TRBJ2-7, the V gene TRBV28; D gene unclear. Trimming took 4 bases from V and 7 from J, leaving 8 bases between them. There are 11 residues in the CDR3. Per the germline V gene, CDR1 is MDHEN and CDR2 is SYDVKM.

This clonotype was seen many times. The gene calls are TRBV5-5 and TRBJ2-2; TRBD2 aligns across 8 bases. The CDR3 extends over 17 amino acids. Germline V gene sequence: CDR1 SGHKS, CDR2 YYEKEE (reference sequence). V lost 0 bases, J lost 0 bases, and 4 bases stayed unmatched. The CDR3 sequence: CASSLAGTSANTGELFF. In DNA form, the CDR3 reads TGTGCCAGCAGCTTGGCCGGGACTAGTGCGAACACCGGGGAGCTGTTTTTT.

This clonotype was detected only a few times. The chain employs TRBV5-5 and TRBJ1-6, with 7 nucleotides matching TRBD1. The CDR3 runs 15 residues. Germline V gene lookup returns CDR1 SGHKS and CDR2 YYEKEE (reference sequence). V lost 7 bases and J lost 7; bases outside the gene matches: 11. The CDR3 loop is CASGPYRGPNSPLHF. The CDR3 region has the DNA TGTGCCAGCGGACCTTACAGGGGCCCAAATTCACCCCTCCACTTT.

This rearrangement joins TRBV28 to TRBJ2-1, with TRBD1 matching over 10 bases. V was clipped by 5 bases and J by 9 bases; unmatched bases: 7. The CDR3 contains 14 residues. CDR1 and CDR2 from the germline V gene are MDHEN and SYDVKM. The CDR3, as DNA: TGTGCCAGCAGTACCGGGACAGGGGTGTCTGAGCAGTTCTTC. It translates to CASSTGTGVSEQFF.

The chain uses TRBV5-1 and TRBJ2-3; TRBD1 aligns across 8 bases. This CDR3 region has 17 residues. After removal of 4 bases from V and 1 base from J, the junction contained 11 bases not matched to a gene. Per germline, CDR1 SGHRS and CDR2 YFSETQ. The CDR3 is CASSHPGGAGRTDTQYF. CDR3 DNA: TGCGCCAGCAGCCATCCAGGGGGCGCCGGGCGCACAGATACGCAGTATTTT.

This clonotype has a count of ten or more. J is TRBJ2-7 and V is TRBV3-1; tentative D call: TRBD2 (7 bases). The CDR3 runs 16 residues. Germline lookup yields CDR1 LGHDT and CDR2 YNNKEL (reference sequence). The V end lost 0 bases, the J end lost 2 bases, and 14 bases lay between the germline ends. CDR3 in amino acids: CASSQEGGTNTYEQYF. Here the CDR3 DNA reads TGTGCCAGCAGCCAAGAAGGGGGGACTAACACCTACGAGCAGTACTTC.

J is TRBJ2-3 and V is TRBV9, with 10 bases aligning to TRBD1. The V and J ends lost 4 bases and 3 bases, in that order; junction bases with no gene match: 11. The CDR3 sequence is 17 residues long. CDR1 and CDR2 from the germline V gene are SGDLS and YYNGEE. CDR3 loop: CASSPRQGAKVTDTQYF. CDR3 sequence (DNA): TGTGCCAGCAGCCCCCGACAGGGGGCTAAGGTGACAGATACGCAGTATTTT.

There are many counts of this clonotype. CDR3 in DNA: TGTGCCAGCAATCTTAGCGGTGAGCAGTTCTTC. Translated: CASNLSGEQFF. This chain uses TRBV7-2 with TRBJ2-1; D perhaps matches TRBD2 (6 bases). The V gene's germline CDR1 is SGHTA and CDR2 FQGNSA. This CDR3 spans 11 amino acids. The germline V and J ends were trimmed by 7 bases and 9 bases, with 10 bases remaining between them.

Remarks on this clonotype: The junction departs from germline at one end; a sequencing error may be responsible. J is TRBJ2-5 and V is TRBV7-9, with D possibly TRBD1 on 6 matching bases. The CDR3 loop spans 14 amino acids. Germline CDR1 SEHNR, CDR2 FQNEAQ (reference sequence). The CDR3 sequence is CASSVTQGTETQSF. CDR3 nucleotides: TGTGCCAGCAGCGTAACCCAGGGGACGGAGACCCAGTCCTTC.

This clonotype was seen more than once but under ten times. The chain employs TRBV3-1 and TRBJ1-1, with TRBD1 as a possible D gene (6 bases). This CDR3 has 15 residues. V was cut by 0 bases and J by 5 bases, with 13 bases left in between. Germline CDR1 and CDR2: LGHDT and YNNKEL (reference sequence). The CDR3 DNA reads TGTGCCAGCAGCCAAGAGAGAGGTAGGGGGACTGAAGCTTTCTTT. Its protein product is CASSQERGRGTEAFF. Drawing the rest from reference TRBV3-1 and TRBJ1-1, the complete variable domain is DTAVSQTPKYLVTQMGNDKSIKCEQNLGHDTMYWYKQDSKKFLKIMFSYNNKELIINETVPNRFSPKSPDKAHLNLHINSLELGDSAVYFCASSQERGRGTEAFFGQGTRLTVV.

The chain combines TRBV5-1 with TRBJ1-1, with 8 bases lining up with TRBD1. The CDR3 totals 15 residues. Germline CDR1 is SGHRS and CDR2 is YFSETQ. V trimming: 4 bases; J trimming: 5 bases; junction bases outside the gene matches: 10. In DNA, the CDR3 is TGCGCCAGCAGCCCCACGACAGGGGAGAGAACTGAAGCTTTCTTT. Its translation is CASSPTTGERTEAFF.

There are a few counts of this clonotype. The V call is TRBV7-9, the J call TRBJ2-3; the match to TRBD2 covers 14 bases. The ends lost 5 bases at V and 2 bases at J; junction bases unmatched: 3. The CDR3 totals 16 residues. Looked up from germline, CDR1 is SEHNR and CDR2 is FQNEAQ (reference sequence). The CDR3 loop reads CASSRLAGGITDTQYF. Here the CDR3 DNA reads TGTGCCAGCAGCCGACTAGCGGGGGGGATCACAGATACGCAGTATTTT.

The chain carries TRBV7-2 and TRBJ2-3; TRBD2 agrees at 7 bases. CDR1 is SGHTA, CDR2 FQGNSA, per germline. This CDR3 has 16 residues. With V trimmed by 4 bases and J by 4 bases, 11 bases remained unmatched. CDR3 loop: CASSSFRGGGSDTQYF. The CDR3 DNA follows: TGTGCCAGCAGCTCGTTTCGTGGCGGGGGTTCAGATACGCAGTATTTT.

This clonotype appeared many times. The rearrangement joins TRBV29-1 to TRBJ2-4; no reliable D call. Germline V gives CDR1 SQVTM, CDR2 ANQGSEA. This CDR3 region has 13 residues. With 2 bases removed from V and 0 bases from J, the gap between germline ends came to 5 bases. The CDR3 sequence is CSVETVAKNIQYF. CDR3 DNA sequence: TGCAGCGTTGAAACGGTAGCCAAAAACATTCAGTACTTC.

This clonotype was counted many times. This chain uses TRBV29-1 with TRBJ2-2; 7 nucleotides match TRBD1. V shed 7 bases, J shed 3 bases, and the junction held 5 bases outside the gene matches. The CDR3 spans 13 residues. CDR1 and CDR2 (germline): SQVTM, ANQGSEA. CDR3 protein: CSGRQGYTGELFF. CDR3 sequence (DNA): TGCAGCGGGCGACAGGGTTACACCGGGGAGCTGTTTTTT.

This clonotype was seen only a few times. The rearrangement joins TRBV28 to TRBJ1-2; 9 positions agree with TRBD1. V was pared by 8 bases and J by 4 bases, with 8 bases of the junction left unmatched. The CDR3 is 14 amino acids. From germline, CDR1 is MDHEN and CDR2 SYDVKM. The CDR3 region is CASGGGQGIYGYTF. CDR3 coding DNA: TGTGCCAGCGGGGGGGGACAGGGAATCTATGGCTACACCTTC.

The gene calls are TRBV20-1 and TRBJ2-1, with 11 bases aligning to TRBD2. The CDR3 covers 15 residues. Germline CDR1 is DFQATT and CDR2 is SNEGSKA (reference sequence). J was trimmed by 7 bases and V by 1 base; bases with no gene match: 6. In nucleotides, the CDR3 is TGCAGTGCTAGAGTTCCTAGCGGGGGGCGAAATGAGCAGTTCTTC. Amino acids: CSARVPSGGRNEQFF.

At least ten counts were recorded for this clonotype. V and J are TRBV7-8 and TRBJ2-4; D possibly corresponds to TRBD1 (5 bases). Trimming stripped 6 bases from V and 9 bases from J, with 18 bases between. The CDR3 has 14 residues. Per the germline V gene, CDR1 is SGHVS and CDR2 is FQNEAQ. The CDR3 protein is CASSLDRGGVIQYF. The CDR3 region has the DNA TGTGCCAGCAGTTTGGATAGGGGTGGGGTCATTCAGTACTTC.

This clonotype was observed a few times. DNA of the CDR3: TGTGCCAGCAGCTTGAGCGGTAGCGGGGGGATCTACGAGCAGTACTTC. This gives the protein CASSLSGSGGIYEQYF. The chain is built from TRBV7-3 and TRBJ2-7, with 10 nucleotides matching TRBD2. The V gene end was trimmed by 3 bases and the J gene end by 3 bases; junction bases not matched to a gene: 8. Germline assignment: CDR1 SGHTA and CDR2 FQGTGA. CDR3 length equals 16 residues. Drawing the rest from reference TRBV7-3 and TRBJ2-7, the complete variable domain is GAGVSQTPSNKVTEKGKYVELRCDPISGHTALYWYRQSLGQGPEFLIYFQGTGAADDSGLPNDRFFAVRPEGSVSTLKIQRTERGDSAVYLCASSLSGSGGIYEQYFGPGTRLTVT.

This clonotype was observed a few times. The chain carries TRBV12-3 or TRBV12-4 and TRBJ1-2; D gene uncertain. CDR3 size: 13 residues. V lost 5 bases to trimming and J lost 5 bases, with 12 bases between them. The CDR3 reads CASSHSPLYGYTF. The CDR3 nucleotides are TGTGCCAGCAGTCACAGTCCACTTTATGGCTACACCTTC.

A few counts support this clonotype. The chain employs TRBV5-4 and TRBJ2-3, with D perhaps TRBD1 or TRBD2 (5 bases each). Germline V gene data show CDR1 as SGHNT and CDR2 as YYREEE (reference sequence). CDR3 length equals 14 residues. Trimming removed 0 bases from V and 2 bases from J, with 7 bases in between. The CDR3 DNA follows: TGTGCCAGCAGCTTGGCGGGGCTCACAGATACGCAGTATTTT. Translation: CASSLAGLTDTQYF.

There are a few counts of this clonotype. The chain carries TRBV5-1 and TRBJ1-1; D might be TRBD1 (6 bases). V lost 3 bases to trimming and J lost 4 bases, with 16 bases between them. Germline assignment: CDR1 SGHRS and CDR2 YFSETQ. The CDR3 contains 15 residues. CDR3 sequence: CASSSQGNEGTEAFF. Here the CDR3 DNA reads TGCGCCAGCAGCTCCCAGGGGAATGAGGGCACTGAAGCTTTCTTT.